One sample yielded the 27 T cell receptor beta chains listed below, sequenced in a study of OX40 agonist ivuxolimab in advanced cancers. Libraries were prepared by immunoSEQ multiplex PCR; TCRdb keeps only in-frame clonotypes and omits some of them. The table lists tens of thousands of clones, about 85% of them singletons. The starting material was CD4+ or CD8+ T cells sorted from blood, obtained in a trial of the OX40 agonist ivuxolimab. These receptors came from an adult with an advanced solid tumor such as melanoma, head and neck, liver or kidney cancer.

This rearrangement joins TRBV11-2 to TRBJ2-5; 12 nucleotides match TRBD2. V trimming: 6 bases; J trimming: 4 bases; junction bases outside the gene matches: 9. CDR1 and CDR2 (germline): SGHAT, FQNNGV. The CDR3 has 16 amino acids. The CDR3 loop is CASSSRLLAGGETQYF. CDR3 in DNA: TGTGCCAGCAGTTCTCGATTACTAGCGGGGGGAGAGACCCAGTACTTC.

The chain links TRBV18 to TRBJ1-3, with D possibly being TRBD1 (6 bases). V was clipped by 2 bases and J by 1 base, with 15 bases between them. The V gene's germline CDR1 is KGHSH and CDR2 LQKENI. The CDR3 covers 17 residues. CDR3 sequence reads: CASSPRTDSRSGNTIYF. The CDR3 coding sequence is TGTGCCAGCTCACCAAGGACGGACAGTCGTTCTGGAAACACCATATATTTT.

The chain joins TRBV18 to TRBJ1-3, with D possibly matching TRBD1 (5 bases). Germline CDR1 reads KGHSH; CDR2 reads LQKENI. The CDR3 has 15 residues. V lost 1 base to trimming and J lost 1 base, with 8 bases between them. CDR3 nucleotides: TGTGCCAGCTCACCACAGGGGTTGTCTGGAAACACCATATATTTT. Residues: CASSPQGLSGNTIYF.

The chain employs TRBV19 and TRBJ2-5, with 8 bases matching TRBD2. J gave up 1 base and V 6 bases, and 4 bases lay outside the gene matches. Germline-derived CDR1 and CDR2 are LNHDA and SQIVND (reference sequence). The CDR3 runs 14 residues. The CDR3: CASRRSGGQETQYF. CDR3 nucleotide sequence: TGTGCCAGTAGGCGAAGCGGGGGCCAAGAGACCCAGTACTTC.

This chain connects TRBV18 to TRBJ1-1; D is ambiguous. Per germline, CDR1 KGHSH and CDR2 LQKENI. The CDR3 has 15 residues. The V end lost 4 bases, the J end lost 3 bases, and 15 bases lay between the germline ends. In DNA form, the CDR3 reads TGTGCCAGCTCACTAGTCATGGCCGGCGACACTGAAGCTTTCTTT. Amino acids: CASSLVMAGDTEAFF.

CDR3 nucleotides: TGTGCCACCGCGGGGGGGGACACAGATACGCAGTATTTT. Translating gives CATAGGDTDTQYF. The V call is TRBV6-4, the J call TRBJ2-3, with 9 bases lining up with TRBD2. The germline V gene has CDR1 MRHNA and CDR2 SNTAGT. The CDR3 loop spans 13 amino acids. After removal of 10 bases from V and 2 bases from J, the junction contained 4 bases not matched to a gene.

The chain uses TRBV19 and TRBJ1-3; possibly TRBD1 for D (5 bases). The length of the CDR3 is 15 residues. From germline, CDR1 is LNHDA and CDR2 SQIVND (reference sequence). Trimming removed 3 bases at V and 1 base at J, with 10 bases between. CDR3 bases: TGTGCCAGTAGTATGAAGGGACGGTCTGGAAACACCATATATTTT. It specifies CASSMKGRSGNTIYF.

V and J are TRBV4-3 and TRBJ1-2; TRBD1 might be the D (6 bases). The CDR3 loop spans 16 amino acids. V lost 0 bases, J lost 3 bases, and 14 bases lay in between. Germline V gene lookup returns CDR1 LGHNA and CDR2 YSLEER. CDR3 coding DNA: TGCGCCAGCAGCCAAGATATAGTCCAGGGGCACTATGGCTACACCTTC. Its translation: CASSQDIVQGHYGYTF.

The gene calls are TRBV5-4 and TRBJ1-2, with 9 bases lining up with TRBD1. CDR3 length: 15 residues. The germline gives CDR1 SGHNT, CDR2 YYREEE (reference sequence). The J segment lost 0 bases and the V segment lost 4 bases, leaving 4 bases of the junction unmatched. This CDR3 reads CASSTRQGANYGYTF. CDR3 coding DNA: TGTGCCAGCAGCACCCGACAGGGGGCTAACTATGGCTACACCTTC. Full variable domain (missing parts from reference TRBV5-4 and TRBJ1-2): ETGVTQSPTHLIKTRGQQVTLRCSSQSGHNTVSWYQQALGQGPQFIFQYYREEENGRGNFPPRFSGLQFPNYSSELNVNALELDDSALYLCASSTRQGANYGYTFGSGTRLTVV.

V is TRBV6-5 and J is TRBJ2-4, with D perhaps matching TRBD1 or TRBD2 (5 bases each). With 4 bases removed from V and 0 bases from J, the gap between germline ends came to 13 bases. CDR1 is MNHEY, CDR2 SVGAGI, per germline. This CDR3 has 16 amino acids. The CDR3 region is CASSSGAALAKNIQYF. The CDR3 nucleotides read TGTGCCAGCAGTTCCGGGGCAGCACTAGCCAAAAACATTCAGTACTTC.

The chain couples TRBV5-1 to TRBJ2-2; D is unresolved. Germline CDR1 and CDR2: SGHRS and YFSETQ. The ends were cut back, 3 bases at V and 0 bases at J, with 9 bases in the middle. CDR3 length: 15 residues. This chain's CDR3 is CASSSGVSNTGELFF. Written as DNA, the CDR3 is TGCGCCAGCAGCTCTGGGGTTTCGAACACCGGGGAGCTGTTTTTT.

V and J are TRBV7-6 and TRBJ2-5; no reliable D call. The CDR3 runs 12 residues. V lost 4 bases to trimming and J lost 5 bases, with 8 bases between them. Germline V gene lookup returns CDR1 SGHVS and CDR2 FNYEAQ. In DNA, the CDR3 is TGTGCCAGCAGCTCCGTAGGGGAGACCCAGTACTTC. Its protein product is CASSSVGETQYF.

V and J are TRBV19 and TRBJ2-7; the D is unclear. Trimming removed 1 base from V and 7 bases from J, with 5 bases in between. This CDR3 has 11 residues. CDR1 and CDR2 from the germline V gene are LNHDA and SQIVND (reference sequence). In DNA, the CDR3 is TGTGCCAGTAGTATAGGAAGGGAGCAGTACTTC. As protein: CASSIGREQYF. The variable domain in full, with the rest retrieved from reference TRBV19 and TRBJ2-7, is DGGITQSPKYLFRKEGQNVTLSCEQNLNHDAMYWYRQDPGQGLRLIYYSQIVNDFQKGDIAEGYSVSREKKESFPLTVTSAQKNPTAFYLCASSIGREQYFGPGTRLTVT.

The V and J genes are TRBV4-1 and TRBJ2-5; possibly TRBD1 for D (5 bases). The CDR3 consists of 16 residues. V shed 1 base and J shed 1 base, with 13 bases lying between them. The germline gives CDR1 MGHRA, CDR2 YSYEKL. The CDR3 nucleotides are TGCGCCAGCAGCCAAGGAGCAGGGATGGGCCAAGAGACCCAGTACTTC. It codes for CASSQGAGMGQETQYF.

The V call is TRBV5-4, the J call TRBJ2-5; D may be TRBD1 (5 bases). This CDR3 has 14 amino acids. Germline V CDR1 and CDR2: SGHNT, YYREEE (reference sequence). V gave up 1 base and J gave up 4 bases, with 11 bases separating them. The CDR3 reads CASSLTLGPETQYF. The CDR3 coding sequence is TGTGCCAGCAGCTTGACTCTGGGGCCAGAGACCCAGTACTTC.

CDR3 residues: CASSQEVRGAGPYF. The CDR3 DNA reads TGTGCCAGCAGCCAAGAAGTCAGGGGGGCCGGTCCGTATTTT. The V and J genes are TRBV14 and TRBJ2-3; possibly TRBD1 for D (7 bases). There are 14 residues in the CDR3. The V end was cut by 0 bases, the J end by 14 bases, with 18 bases between. Germline loops: CDR1 SGHDN, CDR2 FVKESK.

The chain is built from TRBV4-3 and TRBJ1-4, with 7 bases lining up with TRBD1. The CDR3 extends over 14 amino acids. Germline V gene data show CDR1 as LGHNA and CDR2 as YSLEER. The trim removed 4 bases at V and 4 bases at J, leaving 3 bases unmatched. The CDR3 DNA is TGCGCCAGCAGCCCAGGGGGGAGTAATGAAAAACTGTTTTTT. Translation: CASSPGGSNEKLFF.

This clone has only one observation. V is TRBV2 and J is TRBJ2-3; a possible D gene is TRBD2 (6 bases). V was cut by 8 bases and J by 2 bases, with 14 bases left in between. Germline V lookup: CDR1 SNHLY, CDR2 FYNNEI. This CDR3 spans 14 amino acids. The DNA for the CDR3 is TGTGCCAGCGGGGCTAGCGCCACCACAGATACGCAGTATTTT. Translated, it gives CASGASATTDTQYF.

This clone was detected only once. J is TRBJ2-3 and V is TRBV5-4, with a weak D call TRBD2 (5 bases). Germline CDR1 is SGHNT and CDR2 is YYREEE (reference sequence). The CDR3 is made up of 14 amino acids. V was pared by 1 base and J by 3 bases, with 9 bases between. CDR3 sequence (DNA): TGTGCCAGCAGCTTGTTTGAGGGTACAGATACGCAGTATTTT. Translating it yields CASSLFEGTDTQYF.

This clone was seen a handful of times. The chain is built from TRBV7-2 and TRBJ2-2, with D possibly TRBD2 on 5 matching bases. The germline CDR1 and CDR2 sequences are SGHTA and FQGNSA. The CDR3 runs 16 residues. Trimming left V 2 bases short and J 4 bases short, with 14 bases between. DNA for the CDR3: TGTGCCAGCAGCTTAAGAGCAAGGGCGGGCACCGGGGAGCTGTTTTTT. Amino acid sequence: CASSLRARAGTGELFF.

The chain uses TRBV2 and TRBJ2-7; TRBD1 is a possible D gene (5 bases). The ends were cut back, 6 bases at V and 2 bases at J, with 8 bases in the middle. CDR3 length: 12 amino acids. Germline V CDR1 and CDR2: SNHLY, FYNNEI. The CDR3 DNA is TGTGCCAGCAGAGCACAGGCCTACGAGCAGTACTTC. Translated, it gives CASRAQAYEQYF.

The CDR3: CASSPSGDRERGEAFF. In nucleotides, the CDR3 is TGTGCCAGCTCACCGTCTGGGGACAGGGAGCGAGGTGAAGCTTTCTTT. The rearrangement links TRBV18 to TRBJ1-1, with 9 bases identical to TRBD1. V trimming: 3 bases; J trimming: 7 bases; junction bases outside the gene matches: 12. The germline V gene has CDR1 KGHSH and CDR2 LQKENI. The CDR3 covers 16 residues. Together with reference TRBV18 and TRBJ1-1, the CDR3 gives the full variable domain: NAGVMQNPRHLVRRRGQEARLRCSPMKGHSHVYWYRQLPEEGLKFMVYLQKENIIDESGMPKERFSAEFPKEGPSILRIQQVVRGDSAAYFCASSPSGDRERGEAFFGQGTRLTVV.

This chain joins TRBV7-2 and TRBJ1-2; 8 bases match TRBD1. The J segment lost 8 bases and the V segment lost 3 bases, leaving 14 bases of the junction unmatched. Germline CDR1 is SGHTA and CDR2 is FQGNSA. This CDR3 spans 16 amino acids. CDR3 bases: TGTGCCAGCAGCTTCAGATGGACAGGGAGTGAGGCCGGCTACACCTTC. This gives the protein CASSFRWTGSEAGYTF.

This clone was observed a handful of times. This chain uses TRBV4-1 with TRBJ2-5; 16 bases map to TRBD2. V was pared by 4 bases and J by 5 bases, with 7 bases of the junction left unmatched. The CDR3 is made up of 17 amino acids. The germline V gene has CDR1 MGHRA and CDR2 YSYEKL. Here the CDR3 DNA reads TGCGCCAGCAGCCGCGGGACTAGCGGGGGGGCCGGTGAGACCCAGTACTTC. Amino acid sequence: CASSRGTSGGAGETQYF.

The rearrangement links TRBV6-1 to TRBJ1-2; the D gene is possibly TRBD1 (5 bases). V was clipped by 6 bases and J by 13 bases, with 21 bases between them. CDR3 size: 13 residues. Germline V gives CDR1 MNHNS, CDR2 SASEGT. CDR3 loop: CASSTGTSIGVTF. The CDR3, as DNA: TGTGCCAGCAGCACCGGGACCTCTATCGGGGTCACCTTC.

V usage is TRBV7-9 and J usage is TRBJ1-1; no firm D call. Germline loops: CDR1 SEHNR, CDR2 FQNEAQ (reference sequence). Trimming removed 5 bases at V and 6 bases at J, with 10 bases between. CDR3 length equals 12 residues. CDR3 sequence: CASSNRGAEAFF. Here the CDR3 DNA reads TGTGCCAGCAGCAACCGGGGAGCTGAAGCTTTCTTT.

J is TRBJ2-5 and V is TRBV5-4, with 9 bases that match TRBD2. The V gene's germline CDR1 is SGHNT and CDR2 YYREEE (reference sequence). This CDR3 comprises 17 residues. The V gene end was trimmed by 0 bases and the J gene end by 4 bases; junction bases not matched to a gene: 10. CDR3 loop: CASSLGQGGGARETQYF. The CDR3 DNA is TGTGCCAGCAGCTTGGGTCAAGGCGGGGGGGCCAGAGAGACCCAGTACTTC.